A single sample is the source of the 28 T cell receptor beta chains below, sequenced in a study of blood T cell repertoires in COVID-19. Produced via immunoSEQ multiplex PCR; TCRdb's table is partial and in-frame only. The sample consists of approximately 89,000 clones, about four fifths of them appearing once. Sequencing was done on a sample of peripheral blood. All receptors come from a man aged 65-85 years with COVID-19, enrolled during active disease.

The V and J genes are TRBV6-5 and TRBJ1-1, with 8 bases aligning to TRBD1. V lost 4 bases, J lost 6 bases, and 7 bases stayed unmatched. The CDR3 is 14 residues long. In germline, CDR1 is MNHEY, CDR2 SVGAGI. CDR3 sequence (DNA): TGTGCCAGCAGTTCCAGACAGGGGAGGTCTGAAGCTTTCTTT. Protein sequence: CASSSRQGRSEAFF.

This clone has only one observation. This chain's CDR3 is CASSQDGRTLNYGYTF. The CDR3 region has the DNA TGTGCCAGCAGCCAAGACGGCAGGACTCTAAACTATGGCTACACCTTC. The rearrangement joins TRBV3-1 (or the pseudogene TRBV3-2) to TRBJ1-2, with D unclear. Looked up from germline, CDR1 is LGHDT and CDR2 is YNNKEL (reference sequence). The CDR3 runs 16 residues. Between the trimmed V and J ends, which lost 0 bases and 2 bases, there was a span of 13 bases.

The CDR3 here is CASSQEELLGTGGITGELFF. Written as DNA, the CDR3 is TGCGCCAGCAGCCAAGAAGAATTGTTAGGGACAGGGGGAATCACCGGGGAGCTGTTTTTT. This chain joins TRBV4-3 and TRBJ2-2; 11 nucleotides agree with TRBD1. This CDR3 region has 20 residues. After removal of 0 bases from V and 4 bases from J, the junction contained 13 bases not matched to a gene. The germline V gene encodes CDR1 LGHNA and CDR2 YSLEER.

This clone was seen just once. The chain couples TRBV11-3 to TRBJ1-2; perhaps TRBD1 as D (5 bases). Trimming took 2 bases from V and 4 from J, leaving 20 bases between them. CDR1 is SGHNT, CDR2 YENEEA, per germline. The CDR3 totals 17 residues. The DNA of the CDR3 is TGTGCCAGCAGCTTATCCCAGGGAGGTGGGAGCATCTATGGCTACACCTTC. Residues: CASSLSQGGGSIYGYTF.

The CDR3 sequence: CASSLRDTPGGYGYTF. The CDR3 bases are TGTGCCAGCAGCTTACGGGACACCCCGGGGGGCTATGGCTACACCTTC. This chain links TRBV5-8 with TRBJ1-2, with D tentatively TRBD1 (6 bases). The CDR3 has 16 amino acids. V lost 2 bases and J 4 bases, leaving 18 bases between the germline ends. The germline V gene has CDR1 SGHTS and CDR2 YDEGEE.

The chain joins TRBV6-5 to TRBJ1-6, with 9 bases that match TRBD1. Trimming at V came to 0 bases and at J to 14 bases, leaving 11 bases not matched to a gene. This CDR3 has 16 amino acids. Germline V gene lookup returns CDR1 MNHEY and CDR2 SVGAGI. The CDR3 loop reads CASSYSSRTGANSLHF. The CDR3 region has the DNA TGTGCCAGCAGTTACTCCTCCCGGACAGGGGCGAATTCCCTCCACTTT.

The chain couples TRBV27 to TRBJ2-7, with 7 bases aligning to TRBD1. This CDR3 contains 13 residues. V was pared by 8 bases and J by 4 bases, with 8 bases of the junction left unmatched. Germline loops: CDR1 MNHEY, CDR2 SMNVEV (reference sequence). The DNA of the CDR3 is TGTGCCAGCTCCAGGGGGAGACGGTACGAGCAGTACTTC. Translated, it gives CASSRGRRYEQYF.

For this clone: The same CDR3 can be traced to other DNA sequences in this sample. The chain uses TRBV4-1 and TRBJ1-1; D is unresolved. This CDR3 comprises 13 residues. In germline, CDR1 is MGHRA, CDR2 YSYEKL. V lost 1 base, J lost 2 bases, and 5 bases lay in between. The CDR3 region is CASSQGHNTEAFF. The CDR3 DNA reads TGCGCCAGCAGCCAAGGACATAACACTGAAGCTTTCTTT.

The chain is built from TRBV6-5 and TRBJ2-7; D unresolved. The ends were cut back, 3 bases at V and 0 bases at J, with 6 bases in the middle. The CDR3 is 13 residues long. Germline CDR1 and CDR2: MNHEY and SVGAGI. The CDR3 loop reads CASSYGVSYEQYF. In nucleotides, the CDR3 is TGTGCCAGCAGTTATGGAGTCTCCTACGAGCAGTACTTC.

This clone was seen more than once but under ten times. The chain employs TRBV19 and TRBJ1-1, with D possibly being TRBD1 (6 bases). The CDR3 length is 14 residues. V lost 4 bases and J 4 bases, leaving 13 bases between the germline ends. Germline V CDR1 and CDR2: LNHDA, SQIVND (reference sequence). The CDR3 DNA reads TGTGCCAGTAGTAATGCCGGGACACTCACTGAAGCTTTCTTT. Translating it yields CASSNAGTLTEAFF.

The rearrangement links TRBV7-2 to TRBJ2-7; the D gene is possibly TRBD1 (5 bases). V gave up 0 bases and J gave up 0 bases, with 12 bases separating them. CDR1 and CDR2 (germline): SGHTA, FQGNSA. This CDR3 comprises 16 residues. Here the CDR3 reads CASSLAAGQSSYEQYF. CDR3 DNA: TGTGCCAGCAGCTTAGCCGCTGGACAAAGCTCCTACGAGCAGTACTTC.

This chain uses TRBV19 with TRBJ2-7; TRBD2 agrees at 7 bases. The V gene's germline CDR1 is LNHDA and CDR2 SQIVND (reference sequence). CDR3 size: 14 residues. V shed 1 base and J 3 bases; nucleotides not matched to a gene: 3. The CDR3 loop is CASSIGGGVYEQYF. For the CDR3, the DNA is TGTGCCAGTAGTATAGGGGGAGGGGTCTACGAGCAGTACTTC. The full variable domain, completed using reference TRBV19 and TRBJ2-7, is DGGITQSPKYLFRKEGQNVTLSCEQNLNHDAMYWYRQDPGQGLRLIYYSQIVNDFQKGDIAEGYSVSREKKESFPLTVTSAQKNPTAFYLCASSIGGGVYEQYFGPGTRLTVT.

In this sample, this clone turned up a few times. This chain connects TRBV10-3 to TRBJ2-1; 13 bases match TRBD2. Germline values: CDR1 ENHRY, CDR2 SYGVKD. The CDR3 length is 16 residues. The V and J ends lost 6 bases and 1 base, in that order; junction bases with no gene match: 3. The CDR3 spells CAIRRLAGGSYNEQFF. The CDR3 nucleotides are TGTGCCATCAGGAGACTAGCGGGGGGATCCTACAATGAGCAGTTCTTC.

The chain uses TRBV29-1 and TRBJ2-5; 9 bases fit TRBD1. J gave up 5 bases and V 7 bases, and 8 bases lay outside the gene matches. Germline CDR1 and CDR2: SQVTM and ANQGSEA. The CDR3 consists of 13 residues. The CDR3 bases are TGCAGCGCTGGGGACAGGGTTGGTGAGACCCAGTACTTC. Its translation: CSAGDRVGETQYF.

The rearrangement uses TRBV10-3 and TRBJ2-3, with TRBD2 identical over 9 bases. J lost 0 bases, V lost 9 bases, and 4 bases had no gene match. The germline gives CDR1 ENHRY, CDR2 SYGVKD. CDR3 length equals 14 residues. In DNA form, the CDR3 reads TGTGCCATGGCTAGCGGGGAAAGCACAGATACGCAGTATTTT. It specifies CAMASGESTDTQYF.

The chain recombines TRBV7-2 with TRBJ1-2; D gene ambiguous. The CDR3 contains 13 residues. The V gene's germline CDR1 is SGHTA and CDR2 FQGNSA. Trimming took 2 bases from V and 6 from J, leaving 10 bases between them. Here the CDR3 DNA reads TGTGCCAGCAGCTTATCTAGTGAGAATGGCTACACCTTC. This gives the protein CASSLSSENGYTF.

The CDR3 nucleotides are TGTGCCAGCAGTTCACTGCGGGTTTGGGGGAACACTGAAGCTTTCTTT. The encoded protein is CASSSLRVWGNTEAFF. This sequence joins TRBV5-5 and TRBJ1-1; D is unclear. CDR3 length equals 16 residues. Germline assignment: CDR1 SGHKS and CDR2 YYEKEE (reference sequence). With 5 bases removed from V and 1 base from J, the gap between germline ends came to 18 bases.

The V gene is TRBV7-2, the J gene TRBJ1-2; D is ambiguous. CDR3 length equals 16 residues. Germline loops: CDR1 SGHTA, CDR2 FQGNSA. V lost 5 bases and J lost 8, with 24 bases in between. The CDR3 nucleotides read TGTGCCAGCAGCCTCACCCTCGTAGCGGGCTATTTGGGCTACACCTTC. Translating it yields CASSLTLVAGYLGYTF.

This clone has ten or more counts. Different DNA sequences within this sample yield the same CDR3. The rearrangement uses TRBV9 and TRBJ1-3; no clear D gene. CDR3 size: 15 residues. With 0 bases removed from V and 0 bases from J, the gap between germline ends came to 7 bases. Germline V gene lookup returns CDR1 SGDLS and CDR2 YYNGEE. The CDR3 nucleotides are TGTGCCAGCAGCGTAGATCCGAGCTCTGGAAACACCATATATTTT. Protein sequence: CASSVDPSSGNTIYF.

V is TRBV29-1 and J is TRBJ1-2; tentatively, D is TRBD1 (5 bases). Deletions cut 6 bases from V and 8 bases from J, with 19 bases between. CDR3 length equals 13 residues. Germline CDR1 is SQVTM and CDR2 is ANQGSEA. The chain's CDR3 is CSVTLDSNWGYTF. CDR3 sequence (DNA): TGCAGCGTGACCCTAGACAGTAATTGGGGCTACACCTTC.

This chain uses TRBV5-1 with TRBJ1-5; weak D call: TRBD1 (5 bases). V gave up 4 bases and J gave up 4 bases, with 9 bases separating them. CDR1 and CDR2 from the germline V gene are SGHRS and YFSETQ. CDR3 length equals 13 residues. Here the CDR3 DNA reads TGCGCCAGCAGCGTAGGGGATAATCAGCCCCAGCATTTT. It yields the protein CASSVGDNQPQHF.

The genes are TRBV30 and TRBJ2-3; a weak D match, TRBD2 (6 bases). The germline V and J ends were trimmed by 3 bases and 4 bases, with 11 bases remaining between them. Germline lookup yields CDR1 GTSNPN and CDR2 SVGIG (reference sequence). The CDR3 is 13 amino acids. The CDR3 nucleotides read TGTGCCTGGAGCCTCTCTAGCGCAGATACGCAGTATTTT. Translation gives CAWSLSSADTQYF.

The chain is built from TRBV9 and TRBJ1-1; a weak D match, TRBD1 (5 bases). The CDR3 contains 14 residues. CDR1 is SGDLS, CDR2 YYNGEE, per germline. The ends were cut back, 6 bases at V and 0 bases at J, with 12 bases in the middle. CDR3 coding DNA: TGTGCCAGCACCCCGACAGCCATGAACACTGAAGCTTTCTTT. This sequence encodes CASTPTAMNTEAFF.

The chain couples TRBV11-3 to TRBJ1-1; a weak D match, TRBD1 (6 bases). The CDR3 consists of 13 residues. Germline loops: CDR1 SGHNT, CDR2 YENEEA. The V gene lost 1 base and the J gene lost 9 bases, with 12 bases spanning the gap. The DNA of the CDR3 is TGTGCCAGCAGCTTAGCCCTGGACAGTCAAGCTTTCTTT. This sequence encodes CASSLALDSQAFF.

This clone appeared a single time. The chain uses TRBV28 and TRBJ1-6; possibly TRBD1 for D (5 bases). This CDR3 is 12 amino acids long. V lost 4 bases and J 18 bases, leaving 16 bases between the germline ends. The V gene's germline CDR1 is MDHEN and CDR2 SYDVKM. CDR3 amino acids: CASSSQDTKCHF. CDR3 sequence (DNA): TGTGCCAGCAGTTCCCAGGACACGAAGTGCCACTTT.

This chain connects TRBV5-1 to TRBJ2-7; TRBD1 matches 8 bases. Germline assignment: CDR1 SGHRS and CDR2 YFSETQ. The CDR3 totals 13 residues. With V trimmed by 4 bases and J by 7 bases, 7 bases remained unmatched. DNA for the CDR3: TGCGCCAGCAGCCCGGGACAGGTTATAGAGCAGTACTTC. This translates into CASSPGQVIEQYF.

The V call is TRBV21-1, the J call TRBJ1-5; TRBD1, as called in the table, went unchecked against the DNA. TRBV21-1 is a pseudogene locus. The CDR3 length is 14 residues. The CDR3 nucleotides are TGTGCCAGTCGACAGCAGTATAGCAATCAGCCCCAGCATTTT. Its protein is CASRQQYSNQPQHF.

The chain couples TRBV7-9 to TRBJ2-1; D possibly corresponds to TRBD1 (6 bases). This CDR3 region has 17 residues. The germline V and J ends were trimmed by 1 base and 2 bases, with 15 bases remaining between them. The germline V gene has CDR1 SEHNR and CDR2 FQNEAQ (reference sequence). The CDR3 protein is CASSLVSKGGPYNEQFF. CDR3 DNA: TGTGCCAGCAGCTTAGTTTCGAAAGGGGGACCCTACAATGAGCAGTTCTTC.